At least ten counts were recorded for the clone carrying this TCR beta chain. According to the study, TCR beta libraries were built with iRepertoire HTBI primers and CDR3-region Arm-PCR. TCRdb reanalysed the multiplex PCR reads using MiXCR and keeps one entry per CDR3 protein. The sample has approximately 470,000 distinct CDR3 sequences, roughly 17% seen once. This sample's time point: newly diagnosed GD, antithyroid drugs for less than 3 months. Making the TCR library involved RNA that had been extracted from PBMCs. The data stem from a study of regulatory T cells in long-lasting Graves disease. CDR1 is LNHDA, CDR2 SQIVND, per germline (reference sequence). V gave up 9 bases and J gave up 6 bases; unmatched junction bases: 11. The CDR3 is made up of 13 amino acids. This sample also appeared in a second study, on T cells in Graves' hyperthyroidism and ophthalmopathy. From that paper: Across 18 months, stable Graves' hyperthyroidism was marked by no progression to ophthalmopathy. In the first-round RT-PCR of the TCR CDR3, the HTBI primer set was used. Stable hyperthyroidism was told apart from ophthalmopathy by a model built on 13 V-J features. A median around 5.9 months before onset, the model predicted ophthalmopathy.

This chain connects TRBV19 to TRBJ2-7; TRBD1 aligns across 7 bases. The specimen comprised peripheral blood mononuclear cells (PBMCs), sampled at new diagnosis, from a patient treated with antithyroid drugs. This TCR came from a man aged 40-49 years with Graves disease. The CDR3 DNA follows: TGTGCCAGCAGCCCAGGACAGGTCCCCGAGCAGTACTTC. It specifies CASSPGQVPEQYF.